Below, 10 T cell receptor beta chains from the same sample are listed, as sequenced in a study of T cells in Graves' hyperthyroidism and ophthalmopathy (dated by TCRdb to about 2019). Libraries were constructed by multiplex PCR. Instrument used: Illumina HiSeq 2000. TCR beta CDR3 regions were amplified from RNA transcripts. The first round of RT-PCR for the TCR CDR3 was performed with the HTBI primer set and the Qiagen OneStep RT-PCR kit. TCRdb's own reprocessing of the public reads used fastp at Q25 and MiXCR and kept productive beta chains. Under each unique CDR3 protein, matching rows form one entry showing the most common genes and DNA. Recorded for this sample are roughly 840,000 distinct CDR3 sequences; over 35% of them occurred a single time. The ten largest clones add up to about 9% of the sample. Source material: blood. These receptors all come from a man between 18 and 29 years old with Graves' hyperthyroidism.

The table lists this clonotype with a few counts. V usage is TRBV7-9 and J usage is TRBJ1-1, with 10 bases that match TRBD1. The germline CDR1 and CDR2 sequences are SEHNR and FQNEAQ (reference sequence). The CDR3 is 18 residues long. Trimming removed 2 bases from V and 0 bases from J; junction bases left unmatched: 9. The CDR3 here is CASSLPLTGGGMNTEAFF. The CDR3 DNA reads TGTGCCAGCAGCTTACCACTGACAGGGGGCGGGATGAACACTGAAGCTTTCTTT.

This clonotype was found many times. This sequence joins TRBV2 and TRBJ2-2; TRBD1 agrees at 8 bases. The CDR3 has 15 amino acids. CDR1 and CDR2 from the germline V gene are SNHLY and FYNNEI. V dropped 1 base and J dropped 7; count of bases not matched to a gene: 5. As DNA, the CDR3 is TGTGCCAGCAGTGAAGTCAGGGGGCAGGGCGGGGAGCTGTTTTTT. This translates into CASSEVRGQGGELFF.

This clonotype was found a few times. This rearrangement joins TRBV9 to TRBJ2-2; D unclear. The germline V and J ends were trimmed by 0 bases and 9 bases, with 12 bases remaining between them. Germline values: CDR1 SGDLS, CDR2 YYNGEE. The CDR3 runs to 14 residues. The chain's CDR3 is CASSVVGTARELFF. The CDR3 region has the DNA TGTGCCAGCAGCGTAGTGGGAACGGCAAGGGAGCTGTTTTTT.

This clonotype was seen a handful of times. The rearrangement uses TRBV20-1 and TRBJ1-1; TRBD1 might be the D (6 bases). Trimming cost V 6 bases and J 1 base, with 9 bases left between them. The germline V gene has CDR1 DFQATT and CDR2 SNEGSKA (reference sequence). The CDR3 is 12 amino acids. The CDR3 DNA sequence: TGCAGTGCAGGACAGTGGAACACTGAAGCTTTCTTT. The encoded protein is CSAGQWNTEAFF.

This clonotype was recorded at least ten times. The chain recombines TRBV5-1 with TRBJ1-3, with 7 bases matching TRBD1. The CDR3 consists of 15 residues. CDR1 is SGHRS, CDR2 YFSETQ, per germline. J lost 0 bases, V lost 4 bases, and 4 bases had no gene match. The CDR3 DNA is TGCGCCAGCAGCCCGGGACAGATCTCTGGAAACACCATATATTTT. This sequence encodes CASSPGQISGNTIYF.

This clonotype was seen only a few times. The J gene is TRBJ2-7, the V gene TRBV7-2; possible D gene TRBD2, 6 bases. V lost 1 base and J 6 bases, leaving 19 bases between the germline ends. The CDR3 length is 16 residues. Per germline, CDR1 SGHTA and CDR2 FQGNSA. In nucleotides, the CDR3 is TGTGCCAGCAGCTTAGGACAGCGACGGTTCGGGGGCGAGCAGTACTTC. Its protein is CASSLGQRRFGGEQYF.

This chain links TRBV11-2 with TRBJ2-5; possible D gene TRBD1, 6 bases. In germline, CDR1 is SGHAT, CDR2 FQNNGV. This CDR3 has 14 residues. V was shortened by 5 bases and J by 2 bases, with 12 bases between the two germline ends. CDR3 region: CASSPQGRQETQYF. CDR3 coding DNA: TGTGCCAGCAGCCCCCAGGGGCGTCAAGAGACCCAGTACTTC.

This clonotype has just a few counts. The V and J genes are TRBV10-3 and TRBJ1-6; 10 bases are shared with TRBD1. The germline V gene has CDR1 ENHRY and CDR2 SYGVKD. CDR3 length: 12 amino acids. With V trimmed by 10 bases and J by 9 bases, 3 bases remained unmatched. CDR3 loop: CATGTGASPLHF. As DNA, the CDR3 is TGTGCCACCGGGACAGGGGCTTCACCCCTCCACTTT.

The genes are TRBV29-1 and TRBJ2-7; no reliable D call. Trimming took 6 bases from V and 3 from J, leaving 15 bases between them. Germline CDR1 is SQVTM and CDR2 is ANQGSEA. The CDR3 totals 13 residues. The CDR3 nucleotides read TGCAGCGTCGTAAACCCCCTAGGCTACGAGCAGTACTTC. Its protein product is CSVVNPLGYEQYF.

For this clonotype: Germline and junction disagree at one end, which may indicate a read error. CDR3 in amino acids: CASRTGANTGELSW. The DNA for the CDR3 is TGCGCCAGCAGGACTGGGGCGAACACCGGGGAGCTGTCTTGG. This chain uses TRBV10-2 with TRBJ2-2; TRBD1 or TRBD2 may be the D gene (5 bases each). Germline V CDR1 and CDR2: WSHSY, SAAADI. CDR3 length equals 14 residues.